Below are 27 T cell receptor beta chains sequenced from a single sample in a study of graft-versus-host responses after intestinal transplantation. Antigens for these TCRs are unknown. The table came from immunoSEQ multiplex PCR; TCRdb's copy has only in-frame clones and leaves some out. The sample holds about 85,000 clones, around 93% seen once. Here the sequenced sample was unstimulated CD8+ T cells sorted from spleen or lymph node cells, taken before transplant. The receptors originated from a human donor who was the organ donor for an intestinal transplant.

The rearrangement links TRBV14 to TRBJ2-7; 7 bases agree with TRBD1. Germline V gene lookup returns CDR1 SGHDN and CDR2 FVKESK. The CDR3 contains 13 residues. J was trimmed by 5 bases and V by 1 base; bases with no gene match: 2. CDR3 amino acids: CASSQVTGDEQYF. In DNA, the CDR3 is TGTGCCAGCAGCCAAGTAACAGGGGACGAGCAGTACTTC.

This chain joins TRBV29-1 and TRBJ1-1; 8 positions agree with TRBD1. V dropped 6 bases and J dropped 8; count of bases not matched to a gene: 5. Germline V lookup: CDR1 SQVTM, CDR2 ANQGSEA. The CDR3 contains 11 residues. CDR3 in DNA: TGCAGCGTGCCACAGGGGGGGGAAGCTTTCTTT. It is translated as CSVPQGGEAFF.

The rearrangement uses TRBV5-5 and TRBJ2-2, with 8 bases that match TRBD1. This CDR3 has 17 residues. The V gene end was trimmed by 3 bases and the J gene end by 4 bases; junction bases not matched to a gene: 11. Germline V CDR1 and CDR2: SGHKS, YYEKEE (reference sequence). DNA for the CDR3: TGTGCCAGCAGCTCCACTCCGGGACAGGCAACCACCGGGGAGCTGTTTTTT. Translation: CASSSTPGQATTGELFF.

Remarks on this clone: Additional DNA sequences in this sample encode the identical CDR3. The V gene is TRBV19, the J gene TRBJ1-3; D is unclear. This CDR3 is 15 amino acids long. V was pared by 3 bases and J by 0 bases, with 9 bases between. Germline V gene lookup returns CDR1 LNHDA and CDR2 SQIVND (reference sequence). The CDR3 reads CASSILGYSGNTIYF. The CDR3 DNA sequence: TGTGCCAGTAGTATCTTGGGATACTCTGGAAACACCATATATTTT. The full variable domain, its missing parts supplied by reference TRBV19 and TRBJ1-3, is DGGITQSPKYLFRKEGQNVTLSCEQNLNHDAMYWYRQDPGQGLRLIYYSQIVNDFQKGDIAEGYSVSREKKESFPLTVTSAQKNPTAFYLCASSILGYSGNTIYFGEGSWLTVV.

With regard to this clone: One end of the junction does not line up with germline, which may come from a read error. V and J are TRBV7-7 and TRBJ2-3, with 9 bases that match TRBD1. CDR1 and CDR2 (germline): SSHAT, FNYEAQ (reference sequence). The CDR3 is 13 residues long. CDR3 region: CASSLGTGNTQYF. CDR3 DNA: TGTGCTAGCAGCTTAGGGACAGGGAATACGCAGTATTTT.

The V call is TRBV9, the J call TRBJ2-1; no reliable D call. CDR3 length equals 14 residues. V shed 0 bases and J shed 6 bases, with 10 bases lying between them. CDR1 and CDR2 (germline): SGDLS, YYNGEE. CDR3 sequence reads: CASSVEGRVNEQFF. Here the CDR3 DNA reads TGTGCCAGCAGCGTAGAGGGTCGGGTCAATGAGCAGTTCTTC. Together with reference TRBV9 and TRBJ2-1, the CDR3 gives the full variable domain: DSGVTQTPKHLITATGQRVTLRCSPRSGDLSVYWYQQSLDQGLQFLIQYYNGEERAKGNILERFSAQQFPDLHSELNLSSLELGDSALYFCASSVEGRVNEQFFGPGTRLTVL.

The CDR3 sequence is CASGLVLARESYEQYF. The CDR3 DNA reads as TGTGCTAGTGGTTTGGTACTCGCCAGGGAATCCTACGAGCAGTACTTC. The V gene is TRBV12-5, the J gene TRBJ2-7; the D gene is possibly TRBD1 (5 bases). This CDR3 comprises 16 residues. Trimming shortened V by 0 bases and J by 1 base, and 13 bases separated the two germline ends. The germline CDR1 and CDR2 sequences are LGHNT and FRNRAP.

Details on this clone: Other DNA sequences in this sample translate to the same CDR3. The chain combines TRBV5-1 with TRBJ2-7; the D is unclear. V was pared by 0 bases and J by 6 bases, with 4 bases between. The CDR3 runs to 11 residues. Germline CDR1 and CDR2: SGHRS and YFSETQ. CDR3 sequence (DNA): TGCGCCAGCAGCTTGGCCGGCGAGCAGTACTTC. It translates to CASSLAGEQYF.

This clone was detected once. The junction departs from germline at one end; a sequencing error may be responsible. This CDR3 is also generated by other DNA sequences in the sample. The rearrangement links TRBV5-1 to TRBJ2-7; D not resolved. The CDR3 spans 12 residues. Germline CDR1 reads SGHRS; CDR2 reads YFSETQ. CDR3 sequence reads: CASSLVGYEQYF. The CDR3 nucleotides are TGCGCCAGCAGTTTGGTGGGCTACGAGCAGTACTTC.

About this clone: Other DNA sequences in the sample encode the same CDR3. The chain uses TRBV19 and TRBJ2-7; unclear D gene. V gave up 3 bases and J gave up 0 bases, with 6 bases separating them. The CDR3 has 13 residues. CDR1 and CDR2 (germline): LNHDA, SQIVND (reference sequence). CDR3 amino acids: CASSMGDSYEQYF. In DNA, the CDR3 is TGTGCCAGTAGTATGGGTGACTCCTACGAGCAGTACTTC. Full variable domain (remainder filled in from reference TRBV19 and TRBJ2-7): DGGITQSPKYLFRKEGQNVTLSCEQNLNHDAMYWYRQDPGQGLRLIYYSQIVNDFQKGDIAEGYSVSREKKESFPLTVTSAQKNPTAFYLCASSMGDSYEQYFGPGTRLTVT.

This sequence joins TRBV27 and TRBJ2-1; D uncertain. The length of the CDR3 is 13 residues. From germline, CDR1 is MNHEY and CDR2 SMNVEV (reference sequence). V shed 0 bases and J shed 3 bases, with 3 bases lying between them. The CDR3 loop reads CASSLSDYNEQFF. CDR3 DNA sequence: TGTGCCAGCAGTTTATCGGACTACAATGAGCAGTTCTTC.

A few counts support this clone. V and J are TRBV10-3 and TRBJ1-1, with 8 bases matching TRBD1. The CDR3 has 15 amino acids. V lost 10 bases to trimming and J lost 4 bases; unmatched junction nucleotides: 14. CDR1 ENHRY and CDR2 SYGVKD come from the germline V gene. In nucleotides, the CDR3 is TGTGCCAGCAAGGACAGGGCCTCCCAGACCACTGAAGCTTTCTTT. Residues: CASKDRASQTTEAFF.

This clone was recorded once. The chain is built from TRBV25-1 and TRBJ2-1; 10 positions agree with TRBD2. The CDR3 has 16 residues. Germline V gives CDR1 MGHDK, CDR2 SYGVNS. Trimming cost V 5 bases and J 1 base; bases outside gene matches: 5. CDR3 sequence (DNA): TGTGCCAGCAGTTCAGTACTAGCGGGATCCTACAATGAGCAGTTCTTC. Amino acids: CASSSVLAGSYNEQFF.

The V call is TRBV27, the J call TRBJ2-3; 7 bases agree with TRBD1. Trimming removed 5 bases from V and 8 bases from J; junction bases left unmatched: 16. The CDR3 is made up of 16 amino acids. Per germline, CDR1 MNHEY and CDR2 SMNVEV (reference sequence). Here the CDR3 DNA reads TGTGCCAGCAGTAACCATGACAGGGTTGCACAAGTTACGCAGTATTTT. Amino acid sequence: CASSNHDRVAQVTQYF.

This clone was observed once. The rearrangement links TRBV6-5 to TRBJ2-7, with D perhaps matching TRBD1 or TRBD2 (6 bases each). The CDR3 sequence is 15 residues long. Germline V gives CDR1 MNHEY, CDR2 SVGAGI. Trimming removed 2 bases at V and 4 bases at J, with 15 bases between. The CDR3 loop is CASSYNFGGGYEQYF. The CDR3 nucleotides read TGTGCCAGCAGTTACAACTTCGGGGGCGGGTACGAGCAGTACTTC.

In DNA form, the CDR3 reads TGTGCCAGCAGTTTAGTAGGACGGAAACCCTCCTACGAGCAGTACTTC. Protein: CASSLVGRKPSYEQYF. The V gene is TRBV28, the J gene TRBJ2-7; no clear D. Germline CDR1 MDHEN, CDR2 SYDVKM. Trimming took 2 bases from V and 0 from J, leaving 14 bases between them. CDR3 length equals 16 residues.

The rearrangement joins TRBV6-1 to TRBJ1-1; D not certain. Germline V gene sequence: CDR1 MNHNS, CDR2 SASEGT. V was cut by 10 bases and J by 3 bases, with 12 bases left in between. The CDR3 is 12 residues long. This CDR3 reads CAIADSYTEAFF. Written as DNA, the CDR3 is TGTGCCATCGCAGACTCTTACACTGAAGCTTTCTTT.

The V call is TRBV6-1, the J call TRBJ1-1; the D gene is possibly TRBD1 (5 bases). This CDR3 is 12 amino acids long. Trimming left V 6 bases short and J 2 bases short, with 7 bases between. Looked up from germline, CDR1 is MNHNS and CDR2 is SASEGT. Written as DNA, the CDR3 is TGTGCCAGCAGGGACACCAACACTGAAGCTTTCTTT. As protein: CASRDTNTEAFF.

The chain carries TRBV7-8 and TRBJ2-3, with D maybe TRBD1 (6 bases). This CDR3 comprises 15 residues. Germline CDR1 reads SGHVS; CDR2 reads FQNEAQ. The V and J ends lost 2 bases and 0 bases respectively, with 9 bases between them. CDR3 sequence: CASSLSRGSTDTQYF. The CDR3 coding sequence is TGTGCCAGCAGCTTATCGAGGGGGAGCACAGATACGCAGTATTTT. Full variable domain (missing parts from reference TRBV7-8 and TRBJ2-3): GAGVSQSPRYKVAKRGQDVALRCDPISGHVSLFWYQQALGQGPEFLTYFQNEAQLDKSGLPSDRFFAERPEGSVSTLKIQRTQQEDSAVYLCASSLSRGSTDTQYFGPGTRLTVL.

V usage is TRBV28 and J usage is TRBJ2-2, with unresolved D. CDR3 length equals 13 residues. Germline V gene lookup returns CDR1 MDHEN and CDR2 SYDVKM. The V gene lost 0 bases and the J gene lost 5 bases, with 4 bases spanning the gap. DNA of the CDR3: TGTGCCAGCAGTTTATGGGGAACCGGGGAGCTGTTTTTT. It specifies CASSLWGTGELFF.

The V gene is TRBV9, the J gene TRBJ1-1; D uncertain. Trimming left V 0 bases short and J 3 bases short, with 6 bases between. Looked up from germline, CDR1 is SGDLS and CDR2 is YYNGEE. The length of the CDR3 is 13 residues. The CDR3 coding sequence is TGTGCCAGCAGCGTAGGGGTCTACACTGAAGCTTTCTTT. Amino acid sequence: CASSVGVYTEAFF.

The chain combines TRBV25-1 with TRBJ1-5, with 7 nucleotides matching TRBD1. The CDR3 runs to 15 residues. The V and J ends lost 2 bases and 2 bases, in that order; junction bases with no gene match: 3. Germline-derived CDR1 and CDR2 are MGHDK and SYGVNS. CDR3 sequence (DNA): TGTGCCAGCAGTGAAAGGGGGCTAGGCAATCAGCCCCAGCATTTT. Its protein product is CASSERGLGNQPQHF.

V usage is TRBV27 and J usage is TRBJ2-5; 8 bases line up with TRBD1. The last part of the DNA fits TRBJ2-7 better; the J call may be wrong. From germline, CDR1 is MNHEY and CDR2 SMNVEV (reference sequence). The CDR3 spans 16 residues. CDR3 protein: CASSLSSGQVEYEQYF. Here the CDR3 DNA reads TGTGCCAGCAGTTTGTCCTCGGGACAGGTGGAATACGAGCAGTACTTC.

The CDR3 loop reads CASSWDTDTQYF. DNA of the CDR3: TGTGCCAGCAGCTGGGACACAGATACGCAGTATTTT. The chain has TRBV7-9 and TRBJ2-3; D not resolved. The germline CDR1 and CDR2 sequences are SEHNR and FQNEAQ (reference sequence). This CDR3 has 12 residues. Trimming cost V 4 bases and J 2 bases, with 4 bases left between them.

Points on this clone: Other DNA sequences in the same sample also yield this CDR3. The rearrangement uses TRBV9 and TRBJ2-3; D possibly corresponds to TRBD2 (6 bases). The CDR3 runs to 17 residues. V lost 0 bases and J lost 2, with 16 bases in between. CDR1 and CDR2 (germline): SGDLS, YYNGEE. CDR3: CASSVVGGSGPTDTQYF. The DNA for the CDR3 is TGTGCCAGCAGCGTAGTTGGAGGGAGTGGGCCCACAGATACGCAGTATTTT.

A single count supports this clone. The CDR3 region has the DNA TGTGCCAGCAGCGCCACAGTCTACTCTCGAGGCTACACCTTC. This gives the protein CASSATVYSRGYTF. The V gene is TRBV27, the J gene TRBJ1-2; D gene ambiguous. The CDR3 runs 14 residues. V dropped 6 bases and J dropped 8 bases, with 19 bases sitting between them. Germline assignment: CDR1 MNHEY and CDR2 SMNVEV (reference sequence).

The J gene is TRBJ1-5, the V gene TRBV13; D is unresolved. Germline CDR1 reads PRHDT; CDR2 reads FYEKMQ (reference sequence). The CDR3 is 13 amino acids. The ends were cut back, 0 bases at V and 9 bases at J, with 9 bases in the middle. The CDR3 DNA reads as TGTGCCAGCAGCTTAGGTACTTCTGGGCCCCAGCATTTT. Residues: CASSLGTSGPQHF.